The 29 T cell receptor beta chains below come from one sample, sequenced in a study of blood T cell repertoires in COVID-19. The data were produced by immunoSEQ multiplex PCR, yet TCRdb's version contains in-frame clones alone and is incomplete. This sample has about 87,000 clones, with about 85% found just once. Sequenced input: peripheral blood. Every receptor here comes from a woman older than 75 with COVID-19, enrolled during active disease.

The chain joins TRBV4-1 to TRBJ2-7, with D perhaps matching TRBD1 (5 bases). Trimming took off 0 bases at V and 6 bases at J, with 18 bases between the two ends. This CDR3 contains 16 residues. The V gene's germline CDR1 is MGHRA and CDR2 YSYEKL. The CDR3 sequence is CASSQEGSAGWREQYF. The CDR3 DNA reads as TGCGCCAGCAGCCAAGAGGGGTCGGCAGGGTGGCGCGAGCAGTACTTC.

The CDR3 DNA follows: TGTGCCAGTGCGGGGGGGGCAGAGAATCAGCCCCAGCATTTT. Amino acid sequence: CASAGGAENQPQHF. The V and J genes are TRBV19 and TRBJ1-5; a weak D match, TRBD1 (6 bases). Trimming took 8 bases from V and 4 from J, leaving 15 bases between them. The CDR3 runs 14 residues. The V gene's germline CDR1 is LNHDA and CDR2 SQIVND (reference sequence).

The chain is built from TRBV2 and TRBJ1-5, with TRBD1 identical over 9 bases. Germline V lookup: CDR1 SNHLY, CDR2 FYNNEI. The CDR3 runs 14 residues. The junction had 3 bases not matched to a gene; V was cut back by 6 bases and J by 3 bases. CDR3 nucleotide sequence: TGTGCCAGCAGGGGGACAGGGATCAATCAGCCCCAGCATTTT. Its protein product is CASRGTGINQPQHF.

In regard to this clone: Distinct nucleotide sequences in the sample also encode this CDR3. The chain couples TRBV19 to TRBJ1-5; D ambiguous. V dropped 1 base and J dropped 5 bases, with 15 bases sitting between them. The CDR3 is 16 residues long. CDR1 and CDR2 (germline): LNHDA, SQIVND (reference sequence). The CDR3 DNA follows: TGTGCCAGTAGTATAGTAGGAGGGAATGGGGATCAGCCCCAGCATTTT. Its translation is CASSIVGGNGDQPQHF.

The chain combines TRBV5-4 with TRBJ2-3; 13 positions agree with TRBD2. CDR1 is SGHNT, CDR2 YYREEE, per germline (reference sequence). Trimming took 4 bases from V and 6 from J; bases not matched to a gene: 2. The CDR3 contains 14 residues. CDR3 nucleotide sequence: TGTGCCAGCAGCAGGACTAGCGGGGGTGATACGCAGTATTTT. Translation: CASSRTSGGDTQYF.

The V and J genes are TRBV7-2 and TRBJ2-1, with TRBD2 matching 7 bases. CDR3 length equals 19 residues. In germline, CDR1 is SGHTA, CDR2 FQGNSA. With V trimmed by 2 bases and J by 0 bases, 13 bases remained unmatched. For the CDR3, the DNA is TGTGCCAGCAGCTTATGGGCGGGGGTCAAATCAGGCTCCTACAATGAGCAGTTCTTC. Translating it yields CASSLWAGVKSGSYNEQFF.

This chain links TRBV4-1 with TRBJ2-1, with TRBD2 identical over 11 bases. This CDR3 spans 19 amino acids. The V and J ends lost 5 bases and 6 bases, in that order; junction bases with no gene match: 18. CDR1 MGHRA and CDR2 YSYEKL come from the germline V gene. The CDR3 DNA reads TGCGCCAGCAGCTCCTTGGGGACTAGCGGTCCCCGGTCCGGCAATGAGCAGTTCTTC. It encodes CASSSLGTSGPRSGNEQFF.

This rearrangement joins TRBV19 to TRBJ2-5; D is possibly TRBD1 (6 bases). V lost 6 bases to trimming and J lost 5 bases, with 13 bases between them. This CDR3 region has 13 residues. In germline, CDR1 is LNHDA, CDR2 SQIVND (reference sequence). The chain's CDR3 is CASRQTGIETQYF. The CDR3 DNA follows: TGTGCCAGTAGGCAAACAGGGATTGAGACCCAGTACTTC.

The V and J genes are TRBV11-3 and TRBJ2-2, with D unresolved. From germline, CDR1 is SGHNT and CDR2 YENEEA. V lost 4 bases and J 5 bases, leaving 11 bases between the germline ends. The CDR3 is 14 residues long. The CDR3 DNA follows: TGTGCCAGCAGCTCCCGGGTAGGAACCGGGGAGCTGTTTTTT. Residues: CASSSRVGTGELFF.

This sequence joins TRBV5-1 and TRBJ2-7; TRBD2 might be the D (5 bases). Germline V gene lookup returns CDR1 SGHRS and CDR2 YFSETQ. The CDR3 runs 12 residues. V was trimmed by 4 bases and J by 7 bases, leaving 12 bases between them. The CDR3 is CASSPAGGEQYF. DNA for the CDR3: TGCGCCAGCAGCCCGGCCGGAGGAGAGCAGTACTTC.

The chain recombines TRBV9 with TRBJ2-5; 8 bases line up with TRBD1. CDR1 and CDR2 (germline): SGDLS, YYNGEE. The CDR3 runs to 15 residues. With 2 bases clipped from V and 5 bases from J, the junction kept 8 bases outside the gene matches. For the CDR3, the DNA is TGTGCCAGCAGCGTGGGACAGGCCTCCGTGGAGACCCAGTACTTC. This encodes CASSVGQASVETQYF.

This sequence joins TRBV6-5 and TRBJ2-3, with D maybe TRBD2 (6 bases). The CDR3 has 13 amino acids. Trimming took off 6 bases at V and 9 bases at J, with 16 bases between the two ends. CDR1 MNHEY and CDR2 SVGAGI come from the germline V gene. CDR3 coding DNA: TGTGCCAGCAGGGCCCTAGCCCGGGAGACGCAGTATTTT. Amino acid sequence: CASRALARETQYF.

The sample holds a few counts of this clone. The chain employs TRBV7-2 and TRBJ1-1, with D hard to call. Germline values: CDR1 SGHTA, CDR2 FQGNSA. The CDR3 consists of 11 residues. V lost 7 bases to trimming and J lost 5 bases, with 8 bases between them. The CDR3 DNA follows: TGTGCCAGCACCTTTCGGACTGAAGCTTTCTTT. Amino acids: CASTFRTEAFF.

J is TRBJ2-1 and V is TRBV4-1; possibly TRBD2 for D (6 bases). The length of the CDR3 is 14 residues. Germline loops: CDR1 MGHRA, CDR2 YSYEKL. Trimming stripped 1 base from V and 9 bases from J, with 13 bases between. Here the CDR3 DNA reads TGCGCCAGCAGCCAAGTAGCGACTAGGGCTGAGCAGTTCTTC. Translation gives CASSQVATRAEQFF.

The chain joins TRBV5-6 to TRBJ1-2; 7 nucleotides agree with TRBD1. The trim removed 4 bases at V and 4 bases at J, leaving 4 bases unmatched. Germline lookup yields CDR1 SGHDT and CDR2 YYEEEE. The CDR3 has 13 residues. The CDR3: CASSPGQAYGYTF. Written as DNA, the CDR3 is TGTGCCAGCAGCCCTGGACAGGCCTATGGCTACACCTTC.

The chain is built from TRBV27 and TRBJ2-7; possibly TRBD2 for D (5 bases). The CDR3 runs 14 residues. In germline, CDR1 is MNHEY, CDR2 SMNVEV (reference sequence). Trimming stripped 5 bases from V and 2 bases from J, with 13 bases between. The DNA for the CDR3 is TGTGCCAGCAGTCCCCGTGGGAGTACCTACGAGCAGTACTTC. Amino acids: CASSPRGSTYEQYF.

This clone was seen just once. V is TRBV2 and J is TRBJ2-2, with a weak D call TRBD2 (6 bases). Per the germline V gene, CDR1 is SNHLY and CDR2 is FYNNEI. The CDR3 runs to 15 residues. The V end lost 1 base, the J end lost 4 bases, and 10 bases lay between the germline ends. This CDR3 reads CASSEGLAITGELFF. In DNA form, the CDR3 reads TGTGCCAGCAGTGAAGGGCTAGCGATCACCGGGGAGCTGTTTTTT.

This sequence joins TRBV6-5 and TRBJ2-5; 7 bases align to TRBD1. This CDR3 has 13 amino acids. With 6 bases clipped from V and 2 bases from J, the junction kept 3 bases outside the gene matches. Per the germline V gene, CDR1 is MNHEY and CDR2 is SVGAGI. The CDR3 loop is CASSRDRQETQYF. The CDR3 nucleotides read TGTGCCAGCAGCAGGGACAGACAAGAGACCCAGTACTTC.

The genes are TRBV6-6 and TRBJ2-1; 7 bases fit TRBD2. The trim removed 0 bases at V and 5 bases at J, leaving 7 bases unmatched. This CDR3 region has 16 residues. Germline CDR1 MNHNY, CDR2 SVGAGI (reference sequence). This CDR3 reads CASSYSGPSGDNEQFF. CDR3 nucleotides: TGTGCCAGCAGTTACTCAGGGCCTAGCGGAGACAATGAGCAGTTCTTC.

The chain combines TRBV2 with TRBJ2-7; 7 positions match TRBD1. The germline V gene has CDR1 SNHLY and CDR2 FYNNEI. This CDR3 is 16 amino acids long. Germline trimming cut 6 bases from V and 5 bases from J; bases unmatched to any gene: 16. The CDR3 spells CASSLIFDRVVHEQYF. CDR3 in DNA: TGTGCCAGCAGCCTTATTTTTGACAGGGTAGTCCACGAGCAGTACTTC.

This chain connects TRBV5-1 to TRBJ2-6; 7 bases are shared with TRBD1. The CDR3 runs to 17 residues. Germline CDR1 and CDR2: SGHRS and YFSETQ. V lost 5 bases to trimming and J lost 0 bases; unmatched junction nucleotides: 8. CDR3 region: CASSSRGPSSGANVLTF. The CDR3, as DNA: TGCGCCAGCAGTTCTAGGGGGCCCTCCTCTGGGGCCAACGTCCTGACTTTC.

The DNA for the CDR3 is TGTGCCAGCACCCCGGGGGGGCGGGGAATTCTTTGGAATGAGCAGTTCTTC. Protein sequence: CASTPGGRGILWNEQFF. This rearrangement joins TRBV6-4 to TRBJ2-1; TRBD2 matches 8 bases. The V and J ends lost 7 bases and 7 bases, in that order; junction bases with no gene match: 18. Germline loops: CDR1 MRHNA, CDR2 SNTAGT. The CDR3 has 17 residues.

In its sample, this clone was seen once. CDR3 DNA sequence: TGTGCCAGTAGTCATGACAGATCCAGACTCACTGAAGCTTTCTTT. The encoded protein is CASSHDRSRLTEAFF. This sequence joins TRBV19 and TRBJ1-1; D may be TRBD1 (5 bases). Trimming pared 5 bases from V and 4 bases from J, leaving 17 bases between. Germline loops: CDR1 LNHDA, CDR2 SQIVND (reference sequence). CDR3 length equals 15 residues.

V usage is TRBV24-1 and J usage is TRBJ2-1, with 9 bases matching TRBD1. Per the germline V gene, CDR1 is KGHDR and CDR2 is SFDVKD. CDR3 length: 13 residues. Trimming cost V 3 bases and J 8 bases; bases outside gene matches: 1. In nucleotides, the CDR3 is TGTGCCACCAGTGATAGGGACAGGGATGAGCAGTTCTTC. Its translation: CATSDRDRDEQFF.

This chain links TRBV5-4 with TRBJ2-2, with a possible D match to TRBD2 (7 bases). V was cut by 4 bases and J by 4 bases, with 17 bases left in between. Germline loops: CDR1 SGHNT, CDR2 YYREEE (reference sequence). The CDR3 contains 16 residues. The CDR3: CASSGGRGASTGELFF. The CDR3 nucleotides read TGTGCCAGCAGCGGTGGGAGGGGGGCGTCCACCGGGGAGCTGTTTTTT.

The chain has TRBV19 and TRBJ2-7, with TRBD2 matching 7 bases. The CDR3 extends over 14 amino acids. With V trimmed by 5 bases and J by 2 bases, 6 bases remained unmatched. CDR1 and CDR2 from the germline V gene are LNHDA and SQIVND (reference sequence). The CDR3 sequence is CASSESGTAYEQYF. The DNA of the CDR3 is TGTGCCAGTAGTGAAAGCGGGACCGCCTACGAGCAGTACTTC.

The chain employs TRBV28 and TRBJ1-1; D possibly corresponds to TRBD1 (6 bases). The CDR3 runs to 12 residues. V lost 5 bases and J lost 7, with 11 bases in between. Germline V CDR1 and CDR2: MDHEN, SYDVKM. CDR3 protein: CASSQTGFEAFF. The CDR3 DNA sequence: TGTGCCAGCAGTCAGACAGGCTTTGAAGCTTTCTTT.

The genes are TRBV2 and TRBJ2-2; tentative D call: TRBD2 (5 bases). This CDR3 has 14 amino acids. V lost 9 bases to trimming and J lost 2 bases, with 13 bases between them. Germline CDR1 and CDR2: SNHLY and FYNNEI. This CDR3 reads CASGDRLNTGELFF. The CDR3 DNA reads as TGTGCCAGTGGGGATCGACTAAACACCGGGGAGCTGTTTTTT. The full variable domain, its missing parts supplied by reference TRBV2 and TRBJ2-2, is EPEVTQTPSHQVTQMGQEVILRCVPISNHLYFYWYRQILGQKVEFLVSFYNNEISEKSEIFDDQFSVERPDGSNFTLKIRSTKLEDSAMYFCASGDRLNTGELFFGEGSRLTVL.

The V call is TRBV6-5, the J call TRBJ1-1; D is possibly TRBD1 (6 bases). Looked up from germline, CDR1 is MNHEY and CDR2 is SVGAGI. The V gene lost 2 bases and the J gene lost 7 bases, with 17 bases spanning the gap. The CDR3 has 15 amino acids. In DNA, the CDR3 is TGTGCCAGCAGTTACCCGACAGGACAACTGGGTGAAGCTTTCTTT. It translates to CASSYPTGQLGEAFF.